The 25 T cell receptor beta chains given below trace back to one sample, sequenced in a study of blood T cell repertoires in COVID-19. The table came from immunoSEQ multiplex PCR; TCRdb's copy has only in-frame clones and leaves some out. The table lists about 210,000 clones, 89% of them singletons. Source material: peripheral blood. The receptors stem from a woman aged 40 to 50 with acute or convalescent COVID-19.

This rearrangement joins TRBV6-1 to TRBJ2-1, with a possible D match to TRBD1 (5 bases). CDR3 length: 16 amino acids. Germline-derived CDR1 and CDR2 are MNHNS and SASEGT. V lost 0 bases and J lost 4, with 13 bases in between. DNA of the CDR3: TGTGCCAGCAGTGAAGCGCGCTCTACAGGATACAATGAGCAGTTCTTC. Translation gives CASSEARSTGYNEQFF.

The V and J genes are TRBV2 and TRBJ2-7; D perhaps matches TRBD2 (5 bases). Between the trimmed V and J ends, which lost 6 bases and 3 bases, there was a span of 15 bases. This CDR3 is built from 14 residues. CDR1 is SNHLY and CDR2 is FYNNEI in the germline V gene. The CDR3 loop is CASSRLLANYEQYV. For the CDR3, the DNA is TGTGCCAGCAGCCGACTACTTGCTAACTACGAGCAGTACGTC.

The chain employs TRBV5-1 and TRBJ2-2, with TRBD1 matching over 7 bases. Germline assignment: CDR1 SGHRS and CDR2 YFSETQ. V lost 5 bases and J lost 5; bases outside the gene matches: 15. The CDR3 extends over 17 amino acids. CDR3 protein: CASSSGMTGLRTGELFF. The CDR3 DNA follows: TGCGCCAGCAGTTCAGGGATGACAGGGCTAAGGACCGGGGAGCTGTTTTTT.

V usage is TRBV30 and J usage is TRBJ2-5; D possibly corresponds to TRBD1 (5 bases). Germline V gene sequence: CDR1 GTSNPN, CDR2 SVGIG (reference sequence). The CDR3 is 12 residues long. V lost 7 bases and J lost 5, with 14 bases in between. CDR3 residues: CALRTPPETQYF. In DNA, the CDR3 is TGTGCCTTACGGACACCCCCGGAGACCCAGTACTTC.

The chain recombines TRBV4-1 with TRBJ2-2, with 7 bases lining up with TRBD2. J was trimmed by 7 bases and V by 0 bases; bases with no gene match: 5. The CDR3 spans 15 residues. Germline-derived CDR1 and CDR2 are MGHRA and YSYEKL. CDR3 region: CASSQDERGGGELFF. In DNA form, the CDR3 reads TGCGCCAGCAGCCAAGATGAGCGGGGTGGCGGGGAGCTGTTTTTT.

This chain connects TRBV19 to TRBJ1-5; D is perhaps TRBD1 (5 bases). Germline CDR1 reads LNHDA; CDR2 reads SQIVND (reference sequence). The CDR3 extends over 15 amino acids. Trimming removed 2 bases from V and 2 bases from J, with 10 bases in between. CDR3 sequence: CASSITGTGNQPQHF. In nucleotides, the CDR3 is TGTGCCAGTAGTATAACAGGAACGGGCAATCAGCCCCAGCATTTT.

This rearrangement joins TRBV5-1 to TRBJ1-1; TRBD1 matches 11 bases. CDR1 SGHRS and CDR2 YFSETQ come from the germline V gene. Germline trimming cut 4 bases from V and 4 bases from J; bases unmatched to any gene: 6. The CDR3 length is 15 residues. CDR3 in amino acids: CASSAAGTGGTEAFF. The CDR3 nucleotides read TGCGCCAGCAGCGCTGCCGGGACAGGGGGCACTGAAGCTTTCTTT.

The chain couples TRBV6-5 to TRBJ2-2; a possible D gene is TRBD2 (6 bases). The CDR3 sequence is 15 residues long. V gave up 6 bases and J gave up 1 base, with 12 bases separating them. Germline V gene data show CDR1 as MNHEY and CDR2 as SVGAGI. DNA of the CDR3: TGTGCCAGCAGCCGGGGGTCAGGGAACACCGGGGAGCTGTTTTTT. Translating gives CASSRGSGNTGELFF.

The rearrangement uses TRBV19 and TRBJ1-5; D unclear. This CDR3 spans 15 amino acids. Trimming stripped 9 bases from V and 2 bases from J, with 17 bases between. Germline loops: CDR1 LNHDA, CDR2 SQIVND (reference sequence). CDR3 nucleotide sequence: TGTGCCAGCGTGGGGAGTGGTTTCCGCAATCAGCCCCAGCATTTT. This codes for CASVGSGFRNQPQHF. Full variable domain (rest looked up from reference TRBV19 and TRBJ1-5): DGGITQSPKYLFRKEGQNVTLSCEQNLNHDAMYWYRQDPGQGLRLIYYSQIVNDFQKGDIAEGYSVSREKKESFPLTVTSAQKNPTAFYLCASVGSGFRNQPQHFGDGTRLSIL.

V gene TRBV2 combines with J gene TRBJ1-2; 10 nucleotides align to TRBD1. V shed 7 bases and J 4 bases; nucleotides not matched to a gene: 6. Germline values: CDR1 SNHLY, CDR2 FYNNEI. This CDR3 contains 14 residues. Written as DNA, the CDR3 is TGTGCCAGCACCCGACAGGGGGCATCCTATGGCTACACCTTC. As protein: CASTRQGASYGYTF.

The chain uses TRBV6-5 and TRBJ1-4; the match to TRBD1 covers 7 bases. V shed 4 bases and J 8 bases; nucleotides not matched to a gene: 7. CDR3 length: 14 amino acids. CDR1 is MNHEY and CDR2 is SVGAGI in the germline V gene. The CDR3 sequence: CASSFDRVHEKLFF. CDR3 nucleotide sequence: TGTGCCAGCAGTTTTGACAGGGTACACGAAAAACTGTTTTTT.

V is TRBV3-1 (or the pseudogene TRBV3-2) and J is TRBJ1-5, with D hard to call. This CDR3 has 15 residues. The V end was cut by 0 bases, the J end by 7 bases, with 13 bases between. Germline CDR1 and CDR2: LGHDT and YNNKEL (reference sequence). This chain's CDR3 is CASSQDLSSGQPQHF. In DNA form, the CDR3 reads TGTGCCAGCAGCCAAGATCTCAGCTCGGGGCAGCCCCAGCATTTT.

This clone was detected only a few times. This chain joins TRBV4-1 and TRBJ1-2, with D possibly TRBD1 on 6 matching bases. The germline V and J ends were trimmed by 0 bases and 4 bases, with 9 bases remaining between them. CDR3 length: 14 amino acids. CDR1 and CDR2 (germline): MGHRA, YSYEKL. CDR3 amino acids: CASSQDTGPYGYTF. The DNA for the CDR3 is TGCGCCAGCAGCCAAGATACAGGGCCCTATGGCTACACCTTC.

This chain joins TRBV10-3 and TRBJ2-1, with 10 bases aligning to TRBD2. This CDR3 has 16 residues. J gave up 7 bases and V 2 bases, and 8 bases lay outside the gene matches. CDR1 and CDR2 from the germline V gene are ENHRY and SYGVKD. The CDR3 spells CAISEDVSGGWNEQFF. CDR3 coding DNA: TGTGCCATCAGTGAGGATGTTAGCGGGGGGTGGAATGAGCAGTTCTTC.

V and J are TRBV6-5 and TRBJ1-1; D may be TRBD1 (5 bases). The CDR3 is 14 residues long. Germline values: CDR1 MNHEY, CDR2 SVGAGI. Trimming removed 6 bases from V and 2 bases from J, with 13 bases in between. CDR3 loop: CASSSLTANTEAFF. CDR3 bases: TGTGCCAGCAGCTCCTTGACAGCAAACACTGAAGCTTTCTTT.

The chain has TRBV18 and TRBJ2-7; 9 bases map to TRBD2. CDR1 KGHSH and CDR2 LQKENI come from the germline V gene. The CDR3 totals 15 residues. V lost 2 bases, J lost 2 bases, and 4 bases stayed unmatched. The DNA for the CDR3 is TGTGCCAGCTCACCAGGGAGCGGGGGGACCTACGAGCAGTACGTC. This encodes CASSPGSGGTYEQYV.

This chain connects TRBV5-1 to TRBJ2-1; the match to TRBD2 covers 10 bases. After removal of 6 bases from V and 7 bases from J, the junction contained 7 bases not matched to a gene. The CDR3 loop spans 14 amino acids. The V gene's germline CDR1 is SGHRS and CDR2 YFSETQ. CDR3 sequence (DNA): TGCGCCAGCAAAACTAGCGGGGACCATAATGAGCAGTTCTTC. This translates into CASKTSGDHNEQFF. Drawing the rest from reference TRBV5-1 and TRBJ2-1, the complete variable domain is KAGVTQTPRYLIKTRGQQVTLSCSPISGHRSVSWYQQTPGQGLQFLFEYFSETQRNKGNFPGRFSGRQFSNSRSEMNVSTLELGDSALYLCASKTSGDHNEQFFGPGTRLTVL.

This clone appeared a single time. The V gene is TRBV3-1 (or the pseudogene TRBV3-2), the J gene TRBJ2-3, with no clear D. Trimming pared 8 bases from V and 2 bases from J, leaving 11 bases between. There are 13 residues in the CDR3. The germline gives CDR1 LGHDT, CDR2 YNNKEL (reference sequence). The DNA of the CDR3 is TGTGCCAGCGGTCTAGATTACACAGATACGCAGTATTTT. This gives the protein CASGLDYTDTQYF.

The gene calls are TRBV19 and TRBJ1-2; D call uncertain. Trimming left V 6 bases short and J 8 bases short, with 22 bases between. The CDR3 runs to 15 residues. The germline V gene has CDR1 LNHDA and CDR2 SQIVND (reference sequence). The CDR3 protein is CASRDLAGPLWGYTF. CDR3 sequence (DNA): TGTGCCAGTAGAGATCTTGCAGGTCCCCTTTGGGGCTACACCTTC.

This sequence joins TRBV3-1 (or the pseudogene TRBV3-2) and TRBJ1-2; D is unclear. The germline CDR1 and CDR2 sequences are LGHDT and YNNKEL (reference sequence). The V gene lost 0 bases and the J gene lost 4 bases, with 9 bases spanning the gap. CDR3 length: 14 amino acids. CDR3 sequence (DNA): TGTGCCAGCAGCCAAGAAAGACAAGTCTATGGCTACACCTTC. Its translation is CASSQERQVYGYTF.

The chain has TRBV29-1 and TRBJ1-2; D is unresolved. The germline V gene has CDR1 SQVTM and CDR2 ANQGSEA. The CDR3 contains 14 residues. Between the trimmed V and J ends, which lost 7 bases and 0 bases, there was a span of 15 bases. This chain's CDR3 is CSAGVGPSNYGYTF. The CDR3 coding sequence is TGCAGCGCCGGCGTCGGTCCCTCTAACTATGGCTACACCTTC.

This clone was seen a few times. The genes are TRBV2 and TRBJ1-6, with 7 bases lining up with TRBD1. The CDR3 totals 13 residues. The germline gives CDR1 SNHLY, CDR2 FYNNEI. V was pared by 8 bases and J by 7 bases, with 5 bases of the junction left unmatched. The CDR3 sequence is CASLGTVNSPLHF. The CDR3 bases are TGTGCCAGCCTCGGGACAGTGAATTCACCCCTCCACTTT.

This sequence joins TRBV5-6 and TRBJ1-4; D may be TRBD1 (6 bases). The V end was cut by 0 bases, the J end by 13 bases, with 10 bases between. The CDR3 consists of 12 residues. The germline gives CDR1 SGHDT, CDR2 YYEEEE. In DNA, the CDR3 is TGTGCCAGCAGCTTGGCCGTGGGGGCACTGTTTTTT. Amino acid sequence: CASSLAVGALFF.

CDR3 sequence: CASKIVSGLEAFF. The CDR3 DNA follows: TGTGCCAGCAAGATTGTTTCAGGGCTGGAAGCTTTCTTT. This rearrangement joins TRBV27 to TRBJ1-1, with D perhaps TRBD1 (5 bases). Germline CDR1 is MNHEY and CDR2 is SMNVEV (reference sequence). Trimming pared 7 bases from V and 8 bases from J, leaving 17 bases between. The CDR3 is made up of 13 amino acids.

Points on this clone: At the DNA level, this CDR3 is encoded by other sequences in the same sample as well. V usage is TRBV18 and J usage is TRBJ2-3, with 13 nucleotides matching TRBD2. The V gene's germline CDR1 is KGHSH and CDR2 LQKENI. The CDR3 sequence is 16 residues long. V shed 6 bases and J 5 bases; nucleotides not matched to a gene: 8. CDR3 sequence: CASSQGLAGSGDTQYF. CDR3 bases: TGTGCCAGCTCCCAGGGACTAGCGGGGTCCGGAGATACGCAGTATTTT.